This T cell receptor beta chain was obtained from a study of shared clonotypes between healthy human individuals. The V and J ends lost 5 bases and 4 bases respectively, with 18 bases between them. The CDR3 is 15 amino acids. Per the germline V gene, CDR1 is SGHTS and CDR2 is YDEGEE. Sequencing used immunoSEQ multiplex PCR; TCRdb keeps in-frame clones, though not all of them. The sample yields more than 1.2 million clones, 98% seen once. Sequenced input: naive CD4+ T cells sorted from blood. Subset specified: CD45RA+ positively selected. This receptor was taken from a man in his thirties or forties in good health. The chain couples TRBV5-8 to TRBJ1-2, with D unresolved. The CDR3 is CASRLVPPVGYGYTF. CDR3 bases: TGTGCCAGCAGACTAGTTCCCCCGGTTGGCTATGGCTACACCTTC.